These 23 T cell receptor beta chains came from one sample sequenced in a study of cytomegalovirus exposure and HLA in healthy donors. The PCR ran on 60 Vbeta and 13 Jbeta primers. The protocol was immunoSEQ multiplex PCR, while the TCRdb copy is restricted to in-frame clones and leaves out a portion. The sample data list 100,000 to 150,000 clones. Sequenced material: PBMCs. These receptors came from a man aged 18 to 30 in good health and CMV-seronegative.

This chain joins TRBV5-1 and TRBJ1-2, with TRBD1 as a possible D gene (5 bases). Trimming left V 4 bases short and J 3 bases short, with 13 bases between. The CDR3 spans 14 residues. Germline V gives CDR1 SGHRS, CDR2 YFSETQ. The CDR3 sequence: CASSKADSDYGYTF. The CDR3 DNA follows: TGCGCCAGCAGCAAAGCTGACAGTGACTATGGCTACACCTTC.

This sequence joins TRBV5-4 and TRBJ2-7; D call uncertain. CDR3 size: 11 residues. The V and J ends lost 3 bases and 2 bases respectively, with 3 bases between them. Germline loops: CDR1 SGHNT, CDR2 YYREEE (reference sequence). CDR3: CASSSTYEQYF. CDR3 nucleotide sequence: TGTGCCAGCAGCTCCACCTACGAGCAGTACTTC.

This sequence joins TRBV5-4 and TRBJ1-2; TRBD1 matches 7 bases. The junction had 5 bases not matched to a gene; V was cut back by 1 base and J by 8 bases. The CDR3 is 13 amino acids. Germline V gene data show CDR1 as SGHNT and CDR2 as YYREEE (reference sequence). The CDR3 sequence: CASSLKRGGGYTF. In nucleotides, the CDR3 is TGTGCCAGCAGCTTGAAGCGAGGGGGCGGCTACACCTTC.

This sequence joins TRBV19 and TRBJ2-7; the D gene is possibly TRBD2 (6 bases). The CDR3 has 14 residues. Germline V lookup: CDR1 LNHDA, CDR2 SQIVND (reference sequence). With 10 bases removed from V and 0 bases from J, the gap between germline ends came to 16 bases. The CDR3, as DNA: TGTGCCACCCGCTGGAAGGACTACTCCTACGAGCAGTACTTC. Protein: CATRWKDYSYEQYF.

The J gene is TRBJ1-1, the V gene TRBV5-6; TRBD1 agrees at 7 bases. Germline V gene data show CDR1 as SGHDT and CDR2 as YYEEEE. V shed 5 bases, J shed 4 bases, and the junction held 8 bases outside the gene matches. The CDR3 has 14 residues. CDR3 sequence (DNA): TGTGCCAGCAGAATCAACAGGGGTTCCACTGAAGCTTTCTTT. Its translation is CASRINRGSTEAFF. Based on the CDR3 plus reference TRBV5-6 and TRBJ1-1, the full variable domain is DAGVTQSPTHLIKTRGQQVTLRCSPKSGHDTVSWYQQALGQGPQFIFQYYEEEERQRGNFPDRFSGHQFPNYSSELNVNALLLGDSALYLCASRINRGSTEAFFGQGTRLTVV.

V usage is TRBV19 and J usage is TRBJ1-2, with a possible D match to TRBD1 (5 bases). Trimming removed 5 bases from V and 5 bases from J, with 27 bases in between. Germline loops: CDR1 LNHDA, CDR2 SQIVND (reference sequence). CDR3 length: 18 residues. CDR3 DNA sequence: TGTGCCAGTAGTGCTACCCGGGGGATGGGAAATACGAATTATGGCTACACCTTC. It is translated as CASSATRGMGNTNYGYTF.

The chain recombines TRBV29-1 with TRBJ2-1; TRBD2 matches 7 bases. The CDR3 loop spans 16 amino acids. V was pared by 3 bases and J by 5 bases, with 13 bases of the junction left unmatched. Germline assignment: CDR1 SQVTM and CDR2 ANQGSEA. The CDR3 nucleotides read TGCAGCGTTGAGGGCTTGCGGGAGCAAAAAGACAATGAGCAGTTCTTC. Amino acids: CSVEGLREQKDNEQFF.

The V gene is TRBV30, the J gene TRBJ2-7, with TRBD1 matching 7 bases. Germline V gene sequence: CDR1 GTSNPN, CDR2 SVGIG (reference sequence). This CDR3 is 13 amino acids long. With V trimmed by 4 bases and J by 0 bases, 3 bases remained unmatched. The CDR3 sequence: CAWTGTVSYEQYF. For the CDR3, the DNA is TGTGCCTGGACCGGGACAGTCTCCTACGAGCAGTACTTC.

The chain links TRBV2 to TRBJ1-4; 7 nucleotides match TRBD1. The germline CDR1 and CDR2 sequences are SNHLY and FYNNEI. The CDR3 loop spans 13 amino acids. J was trimmed by 5 bases and V by 7 bases; bases with no gene match: 4. CDR3 amino acids: CASNRGTNEKLFF. The DNA for the CDR3 is TGTGCCAGCAACAGGGGTACCAATGAAAAACTGTTTTTT.

V and J are TRBV4-1 and TRBJ2-7; weak D call: TRBD2 (5 bases). In germline, CDR1 is MGHRA, CDR2 YSYEKL. Trimming pared 2 bases from V and 2 bases from J, leaving 16 bases between. The CDR3 sequence is 16 residues long. CDR3: CASSQFPSGRTYEQYF. CDR3 DNA: TGCGCCAGCAGCCAATTTCCAAGCGGTAGAACCTACGAGCAGTACTTC.

This sequence joins TRBV5-8 and TRBJ2-2; TRBD2 matches 13 bases. Per the germline V gene, CDR1 is SGHTS and CDR2 is YDEGEE. J gave up 4 bases and V 4 bases, and 7 bases lay outside the gene matches. This CDR3 has 17 amino acids. CDR3: CASSLGLAGEGTGELFF. In nucleotides, the CDR3 is TGTGCCAGCAGCCTAGGACTAGCGGGAGAGGGCACCGGGGAGCTGTTTTTT.

The V call is TRBV27, the J call TRBJ2-3, with D tentatively TRBD2 (6 bases). This CDR3 region has 15 residues. The V and J ends lost 2 bases and 2 bases respectively, with 11 bases between them. Germline CDR1 MNHEY, CDR2 SMNVEV (reference sequence). CDR3 protein: CASSLGTGFTDTQYF. CDR3 sequence (DNA): TGTGCCAGCAGTTTAGGGACTGGGTTCACAGATACGCAGTATTTT.

The V call is TRBV5-1, the J call TRBJ1-2, with TRBD1 identical over 7 bases. After removal of 0 bases from V and 6 bases from J, the junction contained 14 bases not matched to a gene. Germline V lookup: CDR1 SGHRS, CDR2 YFSETQ. This CDR3 contains 17 residues. The CDR3 region is CASSLVNRGRATNGYTF. CDR3 sequence (DNA): TGCGCCAGCAGCTTGGTGAACAGGGGTCGTGCTACCAATGGCTACACCTTC.

The rearrangement links TRBV11-2 to TRBJ2-1; weak D call: TRBD2 (7 bases). The CDR3 runs to 16 residues. Per germline, CDR1 SGHAT and CDR2 FQNNGV. Trimming left V 5 bases short and J 2 bases short, with 16 bases between. CDR3 coding DNA: TGTGCCAGCAGCCCCTCAGCGGGGACAACCTACAATGAGCAGTTCTTC. Translating it yields CASSPSAGTTYNEQFF.

The chain recombines TRBV27 with TRBJ1-5; 8 bases are shared with TRBD1. Per the germline V gene, CDR1 is MNHEY and CDR2 is SMNVEV (reference sequence). Losses at the gene ends were 5 bases for V and 5 bases for J; bases not matched to a gene: 2. The length of the CDR3 is 13 residues. CDR3 nucleotide sequence: TGTGCCAGCAGTCCAGGGGGCTATCAGCCCCAGCATTTT. It specifies CASSPGGYQPQHF.

The chain carries TRBV27 and TRBJ2-7; TRBD1 matches 10 bases. The J segment lost 6 bases and the V segment lost 3 bases, leaving 17 bases of the junction unmatched. Germline assignment: CDR1 MNHEY and CDR2 SMNVEV (reference sequence). The CDR3 totals 18 residues. The CDR3 here is CASSFTGGPGQGKSEQYF. The CDR3 DNA follows: TGTGCCAGCAGTTTCACCGGGGGCCCGGGACAGGGGAAAAGCGAGCAGTACTTC.

In DNA form, the CDR3 reads TGCGCCAGCAGCCAAGATCACTACAGGGGGAATACCTACGAGCAGTACTTC. Its protein product is CASSQDHYRGNTYEQYF. V and J are TRBV4-1 and TRBJ2-7; 8 bases match TRBD1. The J segment lost 2 bases and the V segment lost 0 bases, leaving 9 bases of the junction unmatched. CDR3 length equals 17 residues. Germline CDR1 and CDR2: MGHRA and YSYEKL.

The chain is built from TRBV27 and TRBJ2-7, with D possibly being TRBD1 (5 bases). This CDR3 comprises 14 residues. The V gene's germline CDR1 is MNHEY and CDR2 SMNVEV (reference sequence). V shed 1 base and J shed 6 bases, with 13 bases lying between them. The CDR3 sequence: CASSLWQGSGEQYF. For the CDR3, the DNA is TGTGCCAGCAGTTTATGGCAGGGTTCAGGCGAGCAGTACTTC.

V is TRBV5-6 and J is TRBJ1-5; D possibly corresponds to TRBD1 (5 bases). The germline V gene has CDR1 SGHDT and CDR2 YYEEEE. The CDR3 length is 17 residues. V gave up 7 bases and J gave up 4 bases, with 24 bases separating them. The CDR3 region has the DNA TGTGCCAGCCCTGGCCACGGGGGGGGAAGTCGTAATCAGCCCCAGCATTTT. Protein: CASPGHGGGSRNQPQHF.

This chain uses TRBV19 with TRBJ1-2; weak D call: TRBD1 (6 bases). The CDR3 contains 15 residues. Trimming removed 2 bases at V and 5 bases at J, with 15 bases between. Germline V gene sequence: CDR1 LNHDA, CDR2 SQIVND (reference sequence). The CDR3 bases are TGTGCCAGTAGTATACCCGGGACACCATATTATGGCTACACCTTC. Translation: CASSIPGTPYYGYTF.

About this clone itself: Other DNA variants within this sample encode the same CDR3. This rearrangement joins TRBV30 to TRBJ1-5; D unclear. The V end was cut by 1 base, the J end by 4 bases, with 8 bases between. Germline CDR1 GTSNPN, CDR2 SVGIG (reference sequence). The CDR3 covers 13 residues. The CDR3 nucleotides are TGTGCCTGGAGTGATTCCTCGAATCAGCCCCAGCATTTT. Protein sequence: CAWSDSSNQPQHF.

The chain joins TRBV27 to TRBJ1-5, with TRBD1 identical over 9 bases. Germline V CDR1 and CDR2: MNHEY, SMNVEV (reference sequence). The CDR3 length is 15 residues. V shed 4 bases and J 4 bases; nucleotides not matched to a gene: 5. For the CDR3, the DNA is TGTGCCAGCAGTTCCGCGGGGACAGGGAATCAGCCCCAGCATTTT. It codes for CASSSAGTGNQPQHF.

This chain joins TRBV2 and TRBJ1-4; 10 bases match TRBD1. The germline gives CDR1 SNHLY, CDR2 FYNNEI. The CDR3 runs 14 residues. Losses at the gene ends were 6 bases for V and 8 bases for J; bases not matched to a gene: 6. The CDR3 sequence is CASRLDRGAEKLFF. The CDR3 nucleotides are TGTGCCAGCAGGTTGGACAGGGGGGCCGAAAAACTGTTTTTT.